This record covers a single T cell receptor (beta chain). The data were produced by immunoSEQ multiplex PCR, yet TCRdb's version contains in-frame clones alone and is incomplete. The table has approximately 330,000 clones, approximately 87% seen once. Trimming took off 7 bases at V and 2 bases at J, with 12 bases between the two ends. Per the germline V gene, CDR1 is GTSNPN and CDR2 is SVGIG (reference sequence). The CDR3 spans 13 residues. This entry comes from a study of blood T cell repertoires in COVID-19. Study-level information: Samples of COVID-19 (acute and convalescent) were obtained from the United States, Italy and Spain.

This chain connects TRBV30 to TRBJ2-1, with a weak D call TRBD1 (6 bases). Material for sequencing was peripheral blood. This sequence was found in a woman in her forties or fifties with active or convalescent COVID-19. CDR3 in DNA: TGTGCCTTAACCAGGGGTCCCTACAATGAGCAGTTCTTC. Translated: CALTRGPYNEQFF. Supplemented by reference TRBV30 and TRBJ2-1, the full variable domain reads SQTIHQWPATLVQPVGSPLSLECTVEGTSNPNLYWYRQAAGRGLQLLFYSVGIGQISSEVPQNLSASRPQDRQFILSSKKLLLSDSGFYLCALTRGPYNEQFFGPGTRLTVL.